The present entry profiles one TCR beta chain with its context. Antigen specificity is unknown. The sample is drawn from a study of CD8+ T cells in alopecia areata. Treatment of the sample: oral pan-JAK inhibitor, 5-10 mg twice daily. Cell sorting on a FACSAria was used to separate CD4+ and CD8+ T cells from the PBMCs. After isolation, RNA underwent reverse transcription to generate cDNA as the sequencing template. Sequencing used immunoSEQ multiplex PCR; TCRdb keeps in-frame clones, though not all of them. The sample consists of approximately 200,000 clones, around 60% of them appearing once. Germline lookup yields CDR1 SNHLY and CDR2 FYNNEI. V was shortened by 5 bases and J by 6 bases, with 17 bases between the two germline ends. The CDR3 runs to 14 residues. Overall study results and limits: Clonality exceeded that of normal scalp in lesional scalp, most notably in alopecia totalis/universalis. Many expanded lesional clones persisted during tofacitinib (in both scalp and blood).

The receptor comes from a human donor with alopecia areata. The material was CD4+ T cells sorted from blood, obtained at week 4, from a patient treated with tofacitinib. The chain employs TRBV2 and TRBJ2-7; maybe TRBD2 (6 bases). The CDR3 loop reads CASSYSETRGEQYF. CDR3 bases: TGTGCCAGCAGTTATTCCGAGACGCGGGGCGAGCAGTACTTC.